This TCR beta chain was identified in a study of shared clonotypes between healthy human individuals. Study-wide context: For every donor, three CD4 naive, three CD4 memory, two CD8 naive and one CD8 memory plates were used.

This CDR3 has 14 residues. With V trimmed by 6 bases and J by 0 bases, 8 bases remained unmatched. Germline V gene sequence: CDR1 SQVTM, CDR2 ANQGSEA. Donors included only healthy HIV-negative adults lacking recent acute infections or vaccinations. Data came from immunoSEQ multiplex PCR; TCRdb stores just in-frame clones and leaves some out. The data hold about 670,000 clones, with 72% observed a single time. The gene calls are TRBV29-1 and TRBJ2-7, with 7 nucleotides matching TRBD1. Sequencing was done on a sample of memory CD4+ T cells sorted from blood. Subset here: CD45RA-negative fraction. The source of this sequence is a woman aged 30 to 39 in good health. For the CDR3, the DNA is TGCAGCGTCGCAACGGACAGGTTCTCCTACGAGCAGTACTTC. Translated: CSVATDRFSYEQYF.